The clone carrying this TCR beta chain was seen many times. Its antigen remains unidentified. Donors uniformly comprised healthy Caucasians. One entry per CDR3 protein, called by TCRdb with MiXCR from the 5' RACE reads. The table has about 570,000 distinct CDR3 sequences, more than 9% seen once. The sample is drawn from a study of identical twins. Findings of the study overall: Fewer insertions characterized abundant cord blood beta clonotypes, whereas memory repertoires showed none.

The V and J ends lost 0 bases and 4 bases respectively, with 10 bases between them. CDR3 length equals 15 residues. CDR1 is LGHNA, CDR2 YSLEER, per germline. These data were likewise used in another study, on yellow fever vaccine responses in identical twins.

The source is a woman younger than 35 in good health. The chain is built from TRBV4-3 and TRBJ2-1; D may be TRBD2 (5 bases). The sample was PBMCs. In DNA form, the CDR3 reads TGCGCCAGCAGCCAAGATAACCAGCGGTACAATGAGCAGTTCTTC. Its protein product is CASSQDNQRYNEQFF.